This paragraph covers one T cell receptor beta chain sequence. This sample is part of a study of blood T cell repertoires in COVID-19. Study background: Samples came from the United States, Italy and Spain, spanning acute and convalescent COVID-19. Sources were T cells, B-cell-depleted T cells, or PBMCs; the material itself was cDNA or gDNA.

The CDR3 covers 14 residues. Germline trimming cut 6 bases from V and 6 bases from J; bases unmatched to any gene: 8. The germline gives CDR1 MNHEY, CDR2 SVGAGI. In the source study's methods: It was from reference gene primer amplification that nucleated cell counts were estimated. Assay: immunoSEQ multiplex PCR; the TCRdb copy retains only in-frame clones and omits some. The D gene and trimming were derived from the DNA, and the V and J assignments and clone size from that table. The sample has about 53,000 clones, approximately 90% seen once. The rearrangement uses TRBV6-5 and TRBJ1-1, with 9 bases fitting TRBD1. The sequence was obtained from an elderly man with acute or convalescent COVID-19. The specimen sequenced was peripheral blood. CDR3 in DNA: TGTGCCAGCAGCGAGAGAACAGGGGGCCCTGAAGCTTTCTTT. This encodes CASSERTGGPEAFF.